This T cell receptor (beta chain) stems from a study of cytomegalovirus exposure and HLA in healthy donors. In the study overall: Findings of an earlier analysis included around 120 million unique TCR beta sequences from 170 million or so T cells.

PCR employed 60 Vbeta and 13 Jbeta primers. TCRdb's copy holds only in-frame clones and misses some; the assay was immunoSEQ multiplex PCR. The data contain under 200,000 clones, approximately 80% of them singletons. Trimming removed 6 bases from V and 11 bases from J; junction bases left unmatched: 5. In germline, CDR1 is MNHEY, CDR2 SVGAGI. The CDR3 sequence is 12 residues long. A note on this clone: What it binds is unknown.

Study results and caveats: Sequencing depth across donors, presence/absence analyses assumed, was roughly uniform. TCR beta chains associated with HLA were, in a later analysis, more clonally expanded than equally common others. A few CMV-associated chains proved CMV antigen-specific in vitro.

The rearrangement joins TRBV6-5 to TRBJ1-5; TRBD1 matches at 9 bases. The sequence derives from a woman under 30 in good health and CMV-seronegative. Material for sequencing was PBMCs. The CDR3 region has the DNA TGTGCCAGCAGGGACACAGGGGGCGCCCAGCATTTT. Protein sequence: CASRDTGGAQHF.